These T cell receptor beta chains were read from a single sample in a study of T-cell memory formation after mild COVID-19. MiXCR, run by TCRdb on the 5' RACE reads, gives a single entry per CDR3 protein. Of 300,000 or so distinct CDR3 sequences listed, under 20% were seen once; the top ten hold roughly 20%. The sequenced sample consisted of PBMCs or a T cell subset sorted from them (not recorded which). The source of these receptors is a man aged 18 to 29 who had mild COVID-19 (a few samples of this study predate the infection). Cell type and time point are not known. The CDR3 runs from the conserved cysteine through the conserved F or W. A D gene is named only where the DNA matches it firmly. The size of a clone is reported for some rows only, either as once, few or many, or as a class for expanded clones.

CSARDVGGQETQYF | TGCAGTGCTAGAGATGTGGGGGGACAAGAGACCCAGTACTTC | TRBJ2-5 | TRBV20-1 | many | NA
CASKKRGRQGGTGELFF | TGTGCCAGCAAAAAGCGGGGGAGACAGGGAGGGACCGGGGAGCTGTTTTTT | TRBJ2-2 | TRBV12-3/TRBV12-4 | few | NA
CASSLLLSGGYNEQFF | TGTGCCAGCAGCTTACTCCTTTCGGGGGGCTACAATGAGCAGTTCTTC | TRBJ2-1 | TRBV7-3 | NA | TRBD2
CASSATGSNQPQHF | TGTGCCAGCAGCGCCACAGGGAGCAATCAGCCCCAGCATTTT | TRBJ1-5 | TRBV7-8 | many | NA
CASSFSGGAQNIQYF | TGTGCCAGCAGCTTTAGCGGGGGGGCCCAAAACATTCAGTACTTC | TRBJ2-4 | TRBV7-2 | few | TRBD2
CASSYRGREQYF | TGTGCCAGCAGCTACAGGGGGCGCGAGCAGTACTTC | TRBJ2-7 | TRBV7-2 | few | TRBD1
CASSSGQEPTEAFF | TGTGCCAGCAGTTCCGGACAGGAGCCCACTGAAGCTTTCTTT | TRBJ1-1 | TRBV7-9 | few | TRBD1
CASIAGTVNTGELFF | TGTGCCAGTATCGCTGGGACAGTTAACACCGGGGAGCTGTTTTTT | TRBJ2-2 | TRBV7-2 | few | TRBD1
CSVPRTGGYTDTQYF | TGCAGCGTTCCGCGGACAGGGGGTTACACAGATACGCAGTATTTT | TRBJ2-3 | TRBV29-1 | few | TRBD1
CASSSAGTSAYEQYF | TGTGCCAGCAGCTCTGCCGGGACTAGCGCCTACGAGCAGTACTTC | TRBJ2-7 | TRBV7-2 | few | TRBD2
CASSLAGLSLNTEAFF | TGCGCCAGCAGCTTGGCCGGGCTTAGTTTGAACACTGAAGCTTTCTTT | TRBJ1-1 | TRBV5-1 | many | NA
CASRQEETQYF | TGCGCCAGCAGACAGGAAGAGACCCAGTACTTC | TRBJ2-5 | TRBV5-1 | many | NA
CSAREGSASQGTQYF | TGCAGTGCTAGGGAAGGGTCCGCGTCCCAAGGGACCCAGTACTTC | TRBJ2-5 | TRBV20-1 | NA | NA
CASSGRLQGHGYTF | TGTGCCAGCAGTGGCCGACTTCAGGGACATGGCTACACCTTC | TRBJ1-2 | TRBV27 | NA | NA
CASSWGGNTDTQYF | TGTGCCAGCAGCTGGGGAGGGAACACAGATACGCAGTATTTT | TRBJ2-3 | TRBV7-2 | few | TRBD2
CASSIAGGPGRLQETQYF | TGTGCCAGCAGTATAGCGGGGGGGCCGGGGCGGCTCCAAGAGACCCAGTACTTC | TRBJ2-5 | TRBV6-5 | few | TRBD2
CASSWTSSNEQFF | TGCGCCAGCAGCTGGACTAGCAGCAATGAGCAGTTCTTC | TRBJ2-1 | TRBV5-1 | NA | TRBD2
CASSLVAGKETQYF | TGCGCCAGCAGCTTGGTTGCGGGGAAAGAGACCCAGTACTTC | TRBJ2-5 | TRBV5-1 | many | NA
CAIMELAGGDEQFF | TGTGCCATCATGGAACTAGCGGGCGGGGATGAGCAGTTCTTC | TRBJ2-1 | TRBV10-3 | few | TRBD2
CASTPAGAGANVLTF | TGTGCCAGCACCCCTGCCGGAGCTGGGGCCAACGTCCTGACTTTC | TRBJ2-6 | TRBV12-3/TRBV12-4 | few | NA
CASSLDGPNPSNEQFF | TGTGCCAGCAGCTTAGATGGCCCTAATCCGTCTAATGAGCAGTTCTTC | TRBJ2-1 | TRBV7-2 | many | NA
CASSSRVGFYQPQHF | TGTGCCAGCAGTTCCAGGGTGGGGTTTTATCAGCCCCAGCATTTT | TRBJ1-5 | TRBV28 | few | NA
CASRPGPGEAYEQYF | TGTGCCAGCAGGCCGGGACCGGGTGAGGCCTACGAGCAGTACTTC | TRBJ2-7 | TRBV13 | many | NA
CASSLVAAGELFF | TGTGCCAGCAGCTTAGTCGCAGCCGGGGAGCTGTTTTTT | TRBJ2-2 | TRBV7-2 | NA | NA
CASSPLEAEAFF | TGTGCCAGCTCACCACTCGAGGCTGAAGCTTTCTTT | TRBJ1-1 | TRBV18 | few | NA
CASRLNEKLFF | TGTGCCAGCAGACTTAATGAAAAACTGTTTTTT | TRBJ1-4 | TRBV7-2 | many | NA
CASSAGAIYGYTF | TGTGCCAGCAGCGCCGGGGCTATCTATGGCTACACCTTC | TRBJ1-2 | TRBV6-2/TRBV6-3 | few | NA
CASSFLDQGTDTQYF | TGCGCCAGCAGCTTCCTCGATCAGGGAACAGATACGCAGTATTTT | TRBJ2-3 | TRBV5-1 | NA | NA
CASSLRSGGVETQYF | TGTGCCAGCAGCTTGAGGAGCGGGGGTGTGGAGACCCAGTACTTC | TRBJ2-5 | TRBV7-2 | NA | TRBD2
CASRGPTADSPLHF | TGTGCCAGCAGGGGCCCAACGGCGGATTCACCCCTCCACTTT | TRBJ1-6 | TRBV11-1 | NA | NA
CASSQDGKRENYGYTF | TGCGCCAGCAGCCAAGATGGGAAGAGGGAAAACTATGGCTACACCTTC | TRBJ1-2 | TRBV4-3 | few | NA
CASSQEGRPGHTQYF | TGCGCCAGCAGCCAAGAGGGAAGGCCCGGGCATACGCAGTATTTT | TRBJ2-3 | TRBV4-3 | few | NA
CAISDGGRPGEQFF | TGTGCCATCAGTGACGGGGGACGTCCCGGTGAGCAGTTCTTC | TRBJ2-1 | TRBV10-3 | NA | NA
CASSLFLTYEQYF | TGCGCCAGCAGCTTGTTCCTGACCTACGAGCAGTACTTC | TRBJ2-7 | TRBV5-1 | once | NA
CASSRIGEIGYGYTF | TGTGCCAGCAGCCGGATTGGGGAGATCGGCTATGGCTACACCTTC | TRBJ1-2 | TRBV12-3/TRBV12-4 | many | NA
CASRPGSTDTQYF | TGTGCCAGCAGGCCCGGCAGCACAGATACGCAGTATTTT | TRBJ2-3 | TRBV7-2 | few | NA
CAGSEGRRGEKLFF | TGTGCCGGCAGTGAAGGTCGTCGGGGTGAAAAACTGTTTTTT | TRBJ1-4 | TRBV25-1 | few | NA
CASRGRTSGQETQYF | TGTGCCAGCAGGGGACGGACTAGCGGCCAAGAGACCCAGTACTTC | TRBJ2-5 | TRBV6-2/TRBV6-3 | many | TRBD2
CASSLWGAGEHNSPLHF | TGCGCCAGCAGCCTCTGGGGGGCAGGGGAGCATAATTCACCCCTCCACTTT | TRBJ1-6 | TRBV5-1 | few | NA
CASSLGPQAGNTDTQYF | TGCGCCAGCAGCTTGGGGCCACAGGCGGGGAACACAGATACGCAGTATTTT | TRBJ2-3 | TRBV5-1 | NA | NA
CASSTGTGPNEQFF | TGTGCCAGCAGTACCGGGACAGGGCCCAATGAGCAGTTCTTC | TRBJ2-1 | TRBV6-5 | NA | TRBD1
CASRGGTGGDQPQHF | TGTGCCAGCAGGGGGGGGACAGGGGGCGATCAGCCCCAGCATTTT | TRBJ1-5 | TRBV2 | NA | TRBD1
CASSPTTGTGLYEQYF | TGTGCCAGCAGCCCTACAACCGGGACAGGACTTTACGAGCAGTACTTC | TRBJ2-7 | TRBV7-9 | few | TRBD1
CASSLQGARSQPQHF | TGTGCCAGCAGTTTACAGGGGGCGCGGAGTCAGCCCCAGCATTTT | TRBJ1-5 | TRBV12-3/TRBV12-4 | NA | TRBD1
CASSIGQGTEAFF | TGCGCCAGCAGCATAGGACAGGGAACTGAAGCTTTCTTT | TRBJ1-1 | TRBV5-1 | few | TRBD1
CASSLHGGTEAFF | TGTGCCAGCAGTTTGCACGGGGGAACTGAAGCTTTCTTT | TRBJ1-1 | TRBV28 | NA | NA